One and the same sample provided the 12 T cell receptor beta chains below, sequenced in a study of CD8+CD57+ T cells in acquired aplastic anemia. Whoever was chosen for sequencing had shown CD8+CD57+ cell expansion by flow cytometry. Both TCR beta VDJ combination and CDR3 sequence profiling were carried out. Genomic DNA was the template for this profiling. TCRdb reprocessed the reads with MiXCR, giving one entry per CDR3 protein. Of over 150,000 distinct CDR3 sequences in the sample, about three fifths were seen once. Source material: sorted CD4+, CD8+, or CD8+CD57+ T cells (not recorded which) from PBMCs. All receptors derive from a human donor with aplastic anemia.

This clonotype was recorded a few times. The J gene is TRBJ2-7, the V gene TRBV27; D gene unclear. CDR3 length equals 14 residues. Germline V gene data show CDR1 as MNHEY and CDR2 as SMNVEV (reference sequence). Trimming left V 4 bases short and J 4 bases short, with 14 bases between. CDR3 in DNA: TGTGCCAGCAGTTCGGTTAACCTCAAATACGAGCAGTACTTC. Translating it yields CASSSVNLKYEQYF.

With regard to this clonotype: Given a much more abundant clone one base away, this may be a read error. The conserved phenylalanine or tryptophan normally closing the CDR3 is absent here, so this likely arose from a read error. This chain uses TRBV5-4 with TRBJ2-2, with a weak D call TRBD2 (5 bases). This CDR3 is built from 16 residues. Between the trimmed V and J ends, which lost 2 bases and 5 bases, there was a span of 16 bases. The germline gives CDR1 SGHNT, CDR2 YYREEE (reference sequence). The CDR3 is CASSLEPPGRTGELFL. Here the CDR3 DNA reads TGTGCCAGCAGCTTAGAACCCCCTGGGAGAACCGGGGAGCTGTTTCTT.

This clonotype showed up just a few times. The V call is TRBV7-8, the J call TRBJ2-3; tentatively, D is TRBD2 (5 bases). The CDR3 is 15 amino acids. Trimming took 5 bases from V and 7 from J, leaving 19 bases between them. CDR1 SGHVS and CDR2 FQNEAQ come from the germline V gene. Here the CDR3 reads CASSRTAGADYTQYF. The CDR3 DNA reads TGTGCCAGCAGCCGGACTGCAGGAGCGGATTATACGCAGTATTTT.

The V gene is TRBV29-1, the J gene TRBJ2-7; tentatively, D is TRBD2 (6 bases). The V and J ends lost 6 bases and 0 bases respectively, with 12 bases between them. Germline CDR1 and CDR2: SQVTM and ANQGSEA. The CDR3 length is 13 residues. The CDR3 reads CSVPGEASYEQYF. As DNA, the CDR3 is TGCAGCGTCCCTGGGGAGGCCTCCTACGAGCAGTACTTC.

The rearrangement joins TRBV5-1 to TRBJ1-1; 8 nucleotides match TRBD1. Germline trimming cut 6 bases from V and 4 bases from J; bases unmatched to any gene: 5. From germline, CDR1 is SGHRS and CDR2 YFSETQ. This CDR3 has 13 residues. CDR3 residues: CASTGQGGTEAFF. Here the CDR3 DNA reads TGCGCCAGCACAGGACAGGGTGGCACTGAAGCTTTCTTT. Full variable domain (outside the CDR3, taken from reference TRBV5-1 and TRBJ1-1): KAGVTQTPRYLIKTRGQQVTLSCSPISGHRSVSWYQQTPGQGLQFLFEYFSETQRNKGNFPGRFSGRQFSNSRSEMNVSTLELGDSALYLCASTGQGGTEAFFGQGTRLTVV.

The gene calls are TRBV7-9 and TRBJ1-4; 7 bases match TRBD1. The V gene end was trimmed by 10 bases and the J gene end by 6 bases; junction bases not matched to a gene: 8. Per the germline V gene, CDR1 is SEHNR and CDR2 is FQNEAQ (reference sequence). CDR3 length: 13 residues. CDR3 bases: TGTGCCATCACAGGGGATGTCGATGAAAAACTGTTTTTT. Its translation: CAITGDVDEKLFF.

V usage is TRBV14 and J usage is TRBJ2-1; D ambiguous. The germline V gene has CDR1 SGHDN and CDR2 FVKESK. This CDR3 has 15 amino acids. Trimming removed 3 bases from V and 0 bases from J, with 9 bases in between. CDR3 DNA sequence: TGTGCCAGCAGCCAGATAGACAACTCCTACAATGAGCAGTTCTTC. Encoded protein: CASSQIDNSYNEQFF.

The rearrangement uses TRBV20-1 and TRBJ2-1, with 9 bases lining up with TRBD2. The germline V gene has CDR1 DFQATT and CDR2 SNEGSKA (reference sequence). CDR3 length: 14 residues. Germline trimming cut 3 bases from V and 7 bases from J; bases unmatched to any gene: 7. The CDR3 DNA reads as TGCAGTGCTAGTACCAGCGGGAGGTCGAATGAGCAGTTCTTC. It yields the protein CSASTSGRSNEQFF.

This clonotype has ten or more counts. This chain connects TRBV4-1 to TRBJ2-7; 7 bases map to TRBD1. Trimming removed 4 bases from V and 1 base from J; junction bases left unmatched: 4. CDR3 size: 14 residues. CDR1 and CDR2 from the germline V gene are MGHRA and YSYEKL. CDR3 sequence: CASSPRQGSYEQYF. The CDR3, as DNA: TGCGCCAGCAGCCCTCGACAGGGTTCCTACGAGCAGTACTTC.

The sample holds many counts of this clonotype. The chain uses TRBV9 and TRBJ2-7; either TRBD1 or TRBD2 may supply D (5 bases each). The germline V and J ends were trimmed by 0 bases and 5 bases, with 9 bases remaining between them. The V gene's germline CDR1 is SGDLS and CDR2 YYNGEE. This CDR3 is 13 amino acids long. CDR3 DNA: TGTGCCAGCAGCGTAGAAGGGGACGACGAGCAGTACTTC. Translation: CASSVEGDDEQYF.

In this sample, this clonotype turned up once. V usage is TRBV20-1 and J usage is TRBJ1-1; D might be TRBD1 (5 bases). CDR1 DFQATT and CDR2 SNEGSKA come from the germline V gene (reference sequence). Trimming stripped 6 bases from V and 0 bases from J, with 20 bases between. CDR3 length equals 16 residues. CDR3 in DNA: TGCAGTGCCCCATCCCGGACACGGGGTTTGAACACTGAAGCTTTCTTT. It encodes CSAPSRTRGLNTEAFF.

As to this clonotype: The conserved phenylalanine or tryptophan normally closing the CDR3 is absent here, so this likely arose from a read error. The chain has TRBV10-3 and TRBJ2-7; 8 nucleotides match TRBD1. The trim removed 4 bases at V and 2 bases at J, leaving 7 bases unmatched. Looked up from germline, CDR1 is ENHRY and CDR2 is SYGVKD. The CDR3 contains 15 residues. The CDR3 loop reads CAISGPGQGTYEQYL. Written as DNA, the CDR3 is TGTGCCATCAGTGGGCCTGGACAGGGAACCTACGAGCAGTACCTC.